This TCR beta chain came from a study of T cell responses to AZD1222 COVID-19 vaccine. Study context: Researchers grouped second doses given at about 4 or about 12 weeks into one pool.

Study results and caveats: Researchers report vaccine-associated CD4 TCRs spanning spike, with dominance at 160-218 and 743-854. Two AZD1222 administrations were followed by greater Spike-specific TCR breadth and depth. There were repertoire samples only from the period after the peak T cell response.

This clone was picked up a small number of times. Its antigen is as yet unknown. Method: immunoSEQ multiplex PCR; TCRdb's copy keeps in-frame clones and lacks some. The sample lists around 80,000 clones; around nine tenths were seen once. The CDR3 loop spans 14 amino acids. V gave up 7 bases and J gave up 3 bases, with 16 bases separating them. CDR1 is SQVTM, CDR2 ANQGSEA, per germline. V is TRBV29-1 and J is TRBJ2-1; no clear D gene. The clonotype comes from an adult in good health. This material consisted of peripheral blood, taken on day 0 of AZD1222 vaccination. CDR3 amino acids: CSATPPGFYNEQFF. The CDR3 DNA is TGCAGCGCCACCCCCCCTGGATTCTACAATGAGCAGTTCTTC.